These 7 T cell receptor beta chains were all obtained from the same sample, sequenced in a study of cytomegalovirus exposure and HLA in healthy donors. PCR was performed using 60 Vbeta and 13 Jbeta primers. TCRdb's copy holds only in-frame clones and misses some; the assay was immunoSEQ multiplex PCR. The sample shows 100,000 or so clones, roughly four fifths of them seen only once. The sequenced material came from PBMCs. The receptors come from a male donor in good health and CMV-seropositive.

The CDR3 DNA follows: TGTGCCAGCAGGGGGCGGAGGACAGCGAACACCGGGGAGCTGTTTTTT. Translation gives CASRGRRTANTGELFF. V and J are TRBV28 and TRBJ2-2; D is perhaps TRBD1 (6 bases). V dropped 6 bases and J dropped 0 bases, with 14 bases sitting between them. Germline CDR1 MDHEN, CDR2 SYDVKM. The CDR3 is 16 residues long.

V usage is TRBV9 and J usage is TRBJ2-5; 9 bases agree with TRBD1. Germline V gene data show CDR1 as SGDLS and CDR2 as YYNGEE. CDR3 size: 14 residues. The V segment lost 4 bases and the J segment 2 bases; nucleotides outside the gene matches: 3. CDR3 sequence reads: CASSKGQGQETQYF. CDR3 in DNA: TGTGCCAGCAGCAAGGGACAGGGACAAGAGACCCAGTACTTC.

The chain employs TRBV6-5 and TRBJ2-3; possible D gene TRBD2, 6 bases. The CDR3 consists of 14 residues. Trimming took off 6 bases at V and 6 bases at J, with 16 bases between the two ends. Germline CDR1 MNHEY, CDR2 SVGAGI. The CDR3 region is CASRVPGERDTQYF. In DNA, the CDR3 is TGTGCCAGCAGGGTACCGGGGGAGCGGGATACGCAGTATTTT.

The V gene is TRBV9, the J gene TRBJ1-1; D remains unclear. Trimming left V 6 bases short and J 7 bases short, with 16 bases between. CDR3 length: 13 amino acids. The germline gives CDR1 SGDLS, CDR2 YYNGEE. In DNA, the CDR3 is TGTGCCAGCACCCCAGACAAGTTTGGTGAAGCTTTCTTT. Encoded protein: CASTPDKFGEAFF.

This chain joins TRBV29-1 and TRBJ2-3; weak D call: TRBD2 (7 bases). The V end was cut by 4 bases, the J end by 1 base, with 15 bases between. Germline V gene sequence: CDR1 SQVTM, CDR2 ANQGSEA. This CDR3 has 15 amino acids. In DNA, the CDR3 is TGCAGCGTTGTGTGGGCGGGGGCACGCACAGATACGCAGTATTTT. Its translation is CSVVWAGARTDTQYF.

The chain combines TRBV2 with TRBJ1-2; tentative D call: TRBD1 (6 bases). The germline CDR1 and CDR2 sequences are SNHLY and FYNNEI. Trimming took 1 base from V and 4 from J, leaving 13 bases between them. This CDR3 has 15 amino acids. CDR3 in amino acids: CASSEGGGLGYGYTF. CDR3 sequence (DNA): TGTGCCAGCAGTGAAGGCGGGGGGCTCGGCTATGGCTACACCTTC.

This clone was detected only a few times. The V gene is TRBV6-5, the J gene TRBJ2-1, with 10 bases identical to TRBD2. J lost 7 bases, V lost 4 bases, and 7 bases had no gene match. Germline V lookup: CDR1 MNHEY, CDR2 SVGAGI. The CDR3 consists of 15 residues. Written as DNA, the CDR3 is TGTGCCAGCAGTTTGCGGACTAGCGGCGGTAATGAGCAGTTCTTC. Protein sequence: CASSLRTSGGNEQFF.